The clone carrying this TCR beta chain appeared once. Profiling relied on immunoSEQ multiplex PCR, and the TCRdb table lists in-frame clones only, not all of them. The data show over 10,000 clones, with more than 85% seen just once and about 4.2% held by the top ten. The sample is drawn from a study of graft-versus-host responses after intestinal transplantation. V gave up 5 bases and J gave up 1 base; unmatched junction bases: 7. The CDR3 extends over 15 amino acids. CDR1 and CDR2 from the germline V gene are MNHEY and SVGAGI. The source is a human patient who received an intestinal transplant, so some T cells may come from the graft donor. Material: PBMCs, obtained around 1,000 days after intestinal transplantation. The chain carries TRBV6-5 and TRBJ2-7, with 8 bases identical to TRBD1. CDR3: CASSPLGTGSYEQYF. The CDR3 bases are TGTGCCAGCAGTCCCCTGGGGACAGGATCCTACGAGCAGTACTTC.